The 19 T cell receptor beta chains below all came from one sample that was sequenced in a study of T cells after yellow fever vaccination. TCRdb independently ran MiXCR on the 5' RACE reads; one entry per CDR3 protein. The sample records around 400,000 distinct CDR3 sequences, around a tenth being singletons. Here the sequenced sample was PBMCs, taken on the day of the first yellow fever vaccination. The receptors were sampled from a man younger than 30 who received the YFV17D yellow fever vaccine.

This clonotype came up many times. The rearrangement links TRBV5-1 to TRBJ2-1; D unresolved. V was pared by 7 bases and J by 4 bases, with 9 bases between. The CDR3 is 12 amino acids. CDR1 and CDR2 (germline): SGHRS, YFSETQ. The CDR3 DNA reads TGCGCCAGCCAGTCCTTTTACAATGAGCAGTTCTTC. Translating gives CASQSFYNEQFF.

This clonotype was counted only a few times. The CDR3 region has the DNA TGCGCCAGCAGCTCTATTAGTTCAGAGACCCAGTACTTC. Its translation is CASSSISSETQYF. The rearrangement uses TRBV5-1 and TRBJ2-5; D gene unclear. V lost 3 bases and J 4 bases, leaving 10 bases between the germline ends. This CDR3 is 13 amino acids long. Germline V gives CDR1 SGHRS, CDR2 YFSETQ.

The chain employs TRBV7-3 and TRBJ2-5; D is undetermined. Between the trimmed V and J ends, which lost 5 bases and 0 bases, there was a span of 10 bases. Germline lookup yields CDR1 SGHTA and CDR2 FQGTGA. The CDR3 sequence is 14 residues long. CDR3 in amino acids: CASSRDRYQETQYF. The CDR3, as DNA: TGTGCCAGCAGCCGCGACCGGTACCAAGAGACCCAGTACTTC.

This clonotype was counted at least ten times. The rearrangement joins TRBV5-1 to TRBJ1-1, with D possibly being TRBD1 (6 bases). The CDR3 is 13 amino acids. Germline CDR1 is SGHRS and CDR2 is YFSETQ. V was clipped by 6 bases and J by 1 base, with 10 bases between them. DNA of the CDR3: TGCGCCAGCAAGGAGGGACAGAACACTGAAGCTTTCTTT. As protein: CASKEGQNTEAFF.

J is TRBJ1-2 and V is TRBV7-2; possibly TRBD1 for D (5 bases). From germline, CDR1 is SGHTA and CDR2 FQGNSA. V lost 1 base and J lost 8, with 14 bases in between. The CDR3 totals 14 residues. This CDR3 reads CASSLEGGAGGYTF. For the CDR3, the DNA is TGTGCCAGCAGCTTAGAGGGAGGGGCGGGAGGCTACACCTTC.

In this sample, this clonotype turned up a few times. The chain carries TRBV4-2 and TRBJ1-1; D is ambiguous. CDR3 length: 15 residues. V was cut by 1 base and J by 3 bases, with 12 bases left in between. From germline, CDR1 is LGHNA and CDR2 YNFKEQ. CDR3 bases: TGTGCCAGCAGCCAAGGTCTTCCAGGAGACACTGAAGCTTTCTTT. Its translation: CASSQGLPGDTEAFF.

The CDR3 spells CASSPSLGQGNPDTQYF. In DNA form, the CDR3 reads TGTGCCAGCAGCCCTTCACTGGGACAGGGGAATCCAGATACGCAGTATTTT. J is TRBJ2-3 and V is TRBV7-8, with 10 bases matching TRBD1. Germline V gene lookup returns CDR1 SGHVS and CDR2 FQNEAQ. CDR3 length: 17 amino acids. With V trimmed by 5 bases and J by 4 bases, 12 bases remained unmatched.

The CDR3 nucleotides are TGCAGTGCGAAGCGGAGGGGCCGAGACTACGAGCAGTACTTC. As protein: CSAKRRGRDYEQYF. J is TRBJ2-7 and V is TRBV20-1; tentatively, D is TRBD2 (6 bases). CDR1 is DFQATT, CDR2 SNEGSKA, per germline (reference sequence). The CDR3 runs to 14 residues. Trimming cost V 6 bases and J 3 bases, with 18 bases left between them.

This clonotype appeared a few times. This rearrangement joins TRBV5-6 to TRBJ1-3, with D unresolved. The germline V gene encodes CDR1 SGHDT and CDR2 YYEEEE. The CDR3 is 12 amino acids. With 5 bases removed from V and 6 bases from J, the gap between germline ends came to 9 bases. DNA of the CDR3: TGTGCCAGCAGTTTTCAGGCAAACACCATATATTTT. This codes for CASSFQANTIYF.

The chain employs TRBV9 and TRBJ1-2, with a tentative D call TRBD1 (5 bases). Germline loops: CDR1 SGDLS, CDR2 YYNGEE. The CDR3 runs to 13 residues. V was cut by 4 bases and J by 9 bases, with 16 bases left in between. The DNA for the CDR3 is TGTGCCAGCAGCATCACCGGGGCGATCAGCTACACCTTC. This encodes CASSITGAISYTF. The full variable domain, completed using reference TRBV9 and TRBJ1-2, is DSGVTQTPKHLITATGQRVTLRCSPRSGDLSVYWYQQSLDQGLQFLIQYYNGEERAKGNILERFSAQQFPDLHSELNLSSLELGDSALYFCASSITGAISYTFGSGTRLTVV.

This clonotype has at least ten counts. The rearrangement joins TRBV12-3 or TRBV12-4 to TRBJ1-4, with D unresolved. V dropped 6 bases and J dropped 11 bases, with 16 bases sitting between them. The CDR3 has 13 residues. The CDR3 reads CASSSDPVGKLFF. In DNA, the CDR3 is TGTGCCAGCAGCTCAGACCCCGTGGGGAAACTGTTTTTT.

This rearrangement joins TRBV5-8 to TRBJ2-2; D uncertain. The CDR3 sequence is 17 residues long. The germline V gene encodes CDR1 SGHTS and CDR2 YDEGEE. Trimming left V 1 base short and J 1 base short, with 14 bases between. The CDR3 DNA reads TGTGCCAGCAGCTTGTTTCGAGGAACCATGAACACCGGGGAGCTGTTTTTT. Amino acids: CASSLFRGTMNTGELFF.

This clonotype was detected only a few times. V is TRBV12-3 or TRBV12-4 and J is TRBJ1-6; D is possibly TRBD1 (6 bases). Trimming pared 2 bases from V and 2 bases from J, leaving 10 bases between. There are 16 residues in the CDR3. CDR3 in DNA: TGTGCCAGCAGTTTACAGGGGCCAACCTATAATTCACCCCTCCACTTT. Its protein is CASSLQGPTYNSPLHF.

This clonotype has more than one count but fewer than ten. The J gene is TRBJ1-2, the V gene TRBV4-3; 7 bases match TRBD1. Trimming took 1 base from V and 7 from J; bases not matched to a gene: 9. CDR3 length: 15 amino acids. Looked up from germline, CDR1 is LGHNA and CDR2 is YSLEER. The CDR3 region is CASSQGTGPSTGYTF. The CDR3 bases are TGCGCCAGCAGCCAAGGGACAGGACCTTCAACTGGCTACACCTTC.

This clonotype was counted only a few times. The CDR3 sequence is CASSPPDRPHSYEQYV. The CDR3 DNA reads as TGTGCCAGCAGTCCACCGGACAGGCCCCACTCCTACGAGCAGTACGTC. The J gene is TRBJ2-7, the V gene TRBV6-2 or TRBV6-3; 7 nucleotides align to TRBD1. CDR1 and CDR2 (germline): MNHEY, SVGEGT. CDR3 length equals 16 residues. V shed 5 bases and J 0 bases; nucleotides not matched to a gene: 10.

The chain joins TRBV6-5 to TRBJ2-5, with 10 positions matching TRBD2. Germline-derived CDR1 and CDR2 are MNHEY and SVGAGI. V was clipped by 2 bases and J by 5 bases; unmatched bases: 14. This CDR3 is built from 18 residues. The CDR3 spells CASSYPSSGGVIRETQYF. The DNA of the CDR3 is TGTGCCAGCAGTTACCCGTCGAGCGGGGGGGTTATCAGGGAGACCCAGTACTTC.

On this clonotype: The junction departs from germline at one end; a sequencing error may be responsible. This chain joins TRBV7-9 and TRBJ2-2; D may be TRBD1 (6 bases). CDR1 and CDR2 (germline): SEHNR, FQNEAQ (reference sequence). CDR3 size: 15 residues. The CDR3 protein is CANSSGKGEPGELFF. The CDR3 DNA reads as TGTGCCAACAGCTCGGGCAAGGGGGAACCCGGGGAGCTGTTTTTT.

This clonotype showed up just a few times. J is TRBJ2-3 and V is TRBV27, with TRBD2 matching over 7 bases. The germline CDR1 and CDR2 sequences are MNHEY and SMNVEV (reference sequence). V lost 6 bases and J lost 6; bases outside the gene matches: 12. The CDR3 length is 15 residues. CDR3 DNA sequence: TGTGCCAGCAGAGGAGCGGGAACCAGCGAGGATACGCAGTATTTT. Encoded protein: CASRGAGTSEDTQYF.

The chain couples TRBV12-3 or TRBV12-4 to TRBJ2-1; TRBD2 matches at 12 bases. V was clipped by 8 bases and J by 9 bases; unmatched bases: 8. The CDR3 has 14 residues. CDR3 nucleotide sequence: TGTGCCAGCGCTTCTAGCGGGGGGGCAGGTGAGCAGTTCTTC. It specifies CASASSGGAGEQFF.